Listed here are 16 T cell receptor beta chains from one sample, sequenced in a study of radiation and T cells in renal cell carcinoma (dated by TCRdb to 2018 to 2021). Explained via the paper, the time point label denotes: tumor resected at nephrectomy. The meaning of the sample's treatment or condition label: treatment-naive control, cytoreductive nephrectomy. Libraries were made using the immunoSEQ multiplex PCR assay. This is the immuneACCESS table as TCRdb keeps it, with only in-frame sequences that have V and J called. A part of the clones is gone; compared with another copy, unresolved V genes explain less than half, and the rest is unexplained. The sample data list about 10,000 clones, and roughly 60% of these were observed just once. About 10% of the sample is held by the ten biggest clonotypes. The sequencing here drew on tumor tissue, taken from a patient whose treatment was nephrectomy without radiotherapy. The source is a man aged 35-49 years with renal cell carcinoma.

This clone has more than one count but fewer than ten. The CDR3 sequence: CAPTRRGRGGLFF. CDR3 nucleotides: TGTGCCCCTACCCGTAGGGGCCGCGGAGGACTGTTTTTT. The chain recombines TRBV21-1 with TRBJ1-4. TRBV21-1 is reported as a pseudogene. The CDR3 is made up of 13 amino acids.

This rearrangement joins TRBV6-4 to TRBJ2-3, with D perhaps TRBD1 (6 bases). In germline, CDR1 is MRHNA, CDR2 SNTAGT. Trimming stripped 3 bases from V and 0 bases from J, with 7 bases between. The CDR3 has 14 residues. CDR3 DNA sequence: TGTGCCAGCAGTGAGGGGGCTAGCACAGATACGCAGTATTTT. Translation: CASSEGASTDTQYF.

This clone was found a few times. Other DNA sequences within the sample encode an identical CDR3. V gene TRBV6-6 combines with J gene TRBJ2-1; no clear D gene. This CDR3 spans 12 amino acids. Germline values: CDR1 MNHNY, CDR2 SVGAGI (reference sequence). V gave up 5 bases and J gave up 7 bases, with 9 bases separating them. The CDR3 sequence is CASSIPGNEQFF. DNA for the CDR3: TGTGCCAGCAGTATCCCGGGTAATGAGCAGTTCTTC.

The chain has TRBV5-8 and TRBJ2-1; the D gene is possibly TRBD2 (6 bases). Germline values: CDR1 SGHTS, CDR2 YDEGEE. The CDR3 is 14 residues long. V was trimmed by 4 bases and J by 2 bases, leaving 10 bases between them. CDR3 in DNA: TGTGCCAGCAGCGGAGGGGAGCCCTACAATGAGCAGTTCTTC. It encodes CASSGGEPYNEQFF.

This clone was counted between two and nine times. V is TRBV7-9 and J is TRBJ1-5, with TRBD1 identical over 12 bases. V was clipped by 4 bases and J by 6 bases; unmatched bases: 4. This CDR3 spans 15 amino acids. The germline V gene has CDR1 SEHNR and CDR2 FQNEAQ (reference sequence). CDR3: CASSYGTGGRQPQHF. The CDR3, as DNA: TGTGCCAGCAGCTATGGGACAGGGGGCCGTCAGCCCCAGCATTTT.

This clone occurred a few times. V usage is TRBV2 and J usage is TRBJ1-2; D remains unclear. The CDR3 extends over 12 amino acids. Germline CDR1 and CDR2: SNHLY and FYNNEI. Between the trimmed V and J ends, which lost 7 bases and 7 bases, there was a span of 13 bases. This chain's CDR3 is CASNSQAGGYTF. For the CDR3, the DNA is TGTGCCAGCAATTCCCAGGCTGGTGGCTACACCTTC.

This rearrangement joins TRBV6-5 to TRBJ1-1; 10 bases line up with TRBD1. Looked up from germline, CDR1 is MNHEY and CDR2 is SVGAGI. Trimming cost V 2 bases and J 7 bases; bases outside gene matches: 4. This CDR3 is 14 amino acids long. Here the CDR3 DNA reads TGTGCCAGCAGTTACCCGGGACAGGGGAATGAAGCTTTCTTT. Translating it yields CASSYPGQGNEAFF.

This rearrangement joins TRBV5-4 to TRBJ2-2; no reliable D call. Trimming left V 7 bases short and J 8 bases short, with 18 bases between. Per the germline V gene, CDR1 is SGHNT and CDR2 is YYREEE (reference sequence). This CDR3 has 14 amino acids. In nucleotides, the CDR3 is TGTGCCAGCCTCAGTCGTGGGAAACCGGGGGAGCTGTTTTTT. This sequence encodes CASLSRGKPGELFF.

J is TRBJ2-5 and V is TRBV4-3; 8 nucleotides match TRBD2. Per the germline V gene, CDR1 is LGHNA and CDR2 is YSLEER. The CDR3 length is 19 residues. Trimming cost V 0 bases and J 3 bases; bases outside gene matches: 15. The CDR3 DNA follows: TGCGCCAGCAGCCAAGATCATCGAGCGGGGGAGAGGGGGAAAGAGACCCAGTACTTC. This translates into CASSQDHRAGERGKETQYF.

The rearrangement uses TRBV19 and TRBJ1-4; D perhaps matches TRBD1 (5 bases). This CDR3 spans 14 amino acids. CDR1 is LNHDA, CDR2 SQIVND, per germline (reference sequence). The V end lost 5 bases, the J end lost 7 bases, and 14 bases lay between the germline ends. The CDR3 region has the DNA TGTGCCAGTAGTGCGGGACGGGGGACTGAAAAACTGTTTTTT. It yields the protein CASSAGRGTEKLFF.

This clone has only a few counts. This chain links TRBV25-1 with TRBJ2-1; possibly TRBD2 for D (5 bases). The CDR3 has 15 residues. The V end lost 7 bases, the J end lost 6 bases, and 19 bases lay between the germline ends. Germline V gene data show CDR1 as MGHDK and CDR2 as SYGVNS. DNA for the CDR3: TGTGCCAGCAACAACACCACGGGGTCCCTCAATGAGCAGTTCTTC. Translated, it gives CASNNTTGSLNEQFF.

This clone has a handful of counts. The V gene is TRBV6-8, the J gene TRBJ2-3; TRBD2 aligns across 7 bases. Trimming at V came to 0 bases and at J to 0 bases, leaving 3 bases not matched to a gene. The CDR3 extends over 16 amino acids. Germline CDR1 MNHGY, CDR2 SAAAGT. Here the CDR3 reads CASSYSFSGSTDTQYF. CDR3 nucleotide sequence: TGTGCCAGCAGTTACTCGTTTAGCGGGAGCACAGATACGCAGTATTTT.

The chain has TRBV27 and TRBJ2-2, with 14 bases that match TRBD2. Unmatched junction bases numbered 1, after V lost 2 bases and J lost 8 bases. The CDR3 loop spans 15 amino acids. Per germline, CDR1 MNHEY and CDR2 SMNVEV (reference sequence). For the CDR3, the DNA is TGTGCCAGCAGTTTAAGACTAGCGGGAGGGGGGGAGCTGTTTTTT. Amino acid sequence: CASSLRLAGGGELFF.

The rearrangement uses TRBV7-2 and TRBJ2-6; TRBD1 matches at 9 bases. This CDR3 has 18 residues. V gave up 2 bases and J gave up 1 base; unmatched junction bases: 6. From germline, CDR1 is SGHTA and CDR2 FQGNSA. The CDR3 reads CASSLSGQGTSGANVLTF. CDR3 nucleotide sequence: TGTGCCAGCAGCTTATCGGGACAGGGAACATCTGGGGCCAACGTCCTGACTTTC.

The V call is TRBV5-4, the J call TRBJ1-1; TRBD1 is a possible D gene (5 bases). The CDR3 extends over 13 amino acids. Germline V gene lookup returns CDR1 SGHNT and CDR2 YYREEE (reference sequence). Trimming removed 9 bases at V and 0 bases at J, with 12 bases between. The DNA for the CDR3 is TGTGCCACTAGGGGTGACTTGAACACTGAAGCTTTCTTT. This gives the protein CATRGDLNTEAFF. The whole variable domain, remainder taken from reference TRBV5-4 and TRBJ1-1, is ETGVTQSPTHLIKTRGQQVTLRCSSQSGHNTVSWYQQALGQGPQFIFQYYREEENGRGNFPPRFSGLQFPNYSSELNVNALELDDSALYLCATRGDLNTEAFFGQGTRLTVV.

The V and J genes are TRBV9 and TRBJ2-7; 9 bases match TRBD2. This CDR3 has 15 residues. CDR1 and CDR2 from the germline V gene are SGDLS and YYNGEE. Unmatched junction bases numbered 4, after V lost 0 bases and J lost 3 bases. Here the CDR3 reads CASSVGASGVYEQYF. CDR3 coding DNA: TGTGCCAGCAGCGTAGGGGCTAGCGGGGTCTACGAGCAGTACTTC. Together with reference TRBV9 and TRBJ2-7, the CDR3 gives the full variable domain: DSGVTQTPKHLITATGQRVTLRCSPRSGDLSVYWYQQSLDQGLQFLIQYYNGEERAKGNILERFSAQQFPDLHSELNLSSLELGDSALYFCASSVGASGVYEQYFGPGTRLTVT.